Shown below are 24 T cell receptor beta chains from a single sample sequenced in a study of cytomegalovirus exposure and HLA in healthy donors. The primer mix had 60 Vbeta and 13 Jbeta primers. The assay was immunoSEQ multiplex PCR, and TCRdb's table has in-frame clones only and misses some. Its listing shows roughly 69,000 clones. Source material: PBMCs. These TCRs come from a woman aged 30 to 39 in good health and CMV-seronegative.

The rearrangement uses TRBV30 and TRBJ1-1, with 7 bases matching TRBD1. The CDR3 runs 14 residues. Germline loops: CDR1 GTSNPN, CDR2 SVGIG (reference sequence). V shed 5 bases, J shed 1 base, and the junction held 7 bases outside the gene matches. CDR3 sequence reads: CAWARTGRNTEAFF. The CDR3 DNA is TGTGCCTGGGCCAGGACAGGAAGGAACACTGAAGCTTTCTTT.

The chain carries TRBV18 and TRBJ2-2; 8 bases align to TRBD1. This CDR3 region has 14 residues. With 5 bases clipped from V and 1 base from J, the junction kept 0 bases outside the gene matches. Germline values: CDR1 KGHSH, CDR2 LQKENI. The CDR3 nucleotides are TGTGCCAGCTCAGGGACAGGGAACACCGGGGAGCTGTTTTTT. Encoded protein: CASSGTGNTGELFF.

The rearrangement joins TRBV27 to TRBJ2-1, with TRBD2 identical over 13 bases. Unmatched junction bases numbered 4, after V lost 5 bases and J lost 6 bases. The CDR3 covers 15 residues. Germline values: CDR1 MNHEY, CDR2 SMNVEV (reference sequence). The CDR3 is CASSPGTSGANEQFF. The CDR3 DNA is TGTGCCAGCAGTCCCGGGACTAGCGGGGCCAATGAGCAGTTCTTC.

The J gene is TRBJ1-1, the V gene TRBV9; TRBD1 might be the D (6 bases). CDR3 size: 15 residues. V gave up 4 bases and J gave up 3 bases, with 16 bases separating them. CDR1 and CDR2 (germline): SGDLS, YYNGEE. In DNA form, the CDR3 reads TGTGCCAGCAGCCTCCACAGGGAGGGGGACACTGAAGCTTTCTTT. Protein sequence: CASSLHREGDTEAFF.

CDR3 sequence (DNA): TGTGCCAGCAGCGTACAGGGGAACACTGAAGCTTTCTTT. Amino acids: CASSVQGNTEAFF. V is TRBV9 and J is TRBJ1-1, with D possibly matching TRBD1 (5 bases). CDR3 size: 13 residues. Trimming took off 1 base at V and 1 base at J, with 5 bases between the two ends. CDR1 is SGDLS and CDR2 is YYNGEE in the germline V gene.

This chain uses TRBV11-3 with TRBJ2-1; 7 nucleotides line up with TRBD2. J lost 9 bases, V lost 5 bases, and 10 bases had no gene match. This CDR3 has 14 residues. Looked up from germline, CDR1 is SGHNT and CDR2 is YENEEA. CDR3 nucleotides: TGTGCCAGCAGCCCCCATAGGACTAGACGTGAGCAGTTCTTC. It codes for CASSPHRTRREQFF.

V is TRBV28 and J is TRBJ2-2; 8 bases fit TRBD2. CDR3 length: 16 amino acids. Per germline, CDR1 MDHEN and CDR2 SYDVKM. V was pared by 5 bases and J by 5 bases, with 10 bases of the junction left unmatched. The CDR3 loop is CASSTRGLVGTGELFF. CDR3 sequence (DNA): TGTGCCAGCAGTACCCGGGGACTAGTAGGGACCGGGGAGCTGTTTTTT. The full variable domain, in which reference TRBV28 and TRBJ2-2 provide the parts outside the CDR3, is DVKVTQSSRYLVKRTGEKVFLECVQDMDHENMFWYRQDPGLGLRLIYFSYDVKMKEKGDIPEGYSVSREKKERFSLILESASTNQTSMYLCASSTRGLVGTGELFFGEGSRLTVL.

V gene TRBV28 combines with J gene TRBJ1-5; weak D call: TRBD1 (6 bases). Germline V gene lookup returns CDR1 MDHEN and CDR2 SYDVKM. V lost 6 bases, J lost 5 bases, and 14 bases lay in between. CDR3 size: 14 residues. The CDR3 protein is CASSPRGAYQPQHF. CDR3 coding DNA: TGTGCCAGCAGCCCCCGGGGGGCCTATCAGCCCCAGCATTTT.

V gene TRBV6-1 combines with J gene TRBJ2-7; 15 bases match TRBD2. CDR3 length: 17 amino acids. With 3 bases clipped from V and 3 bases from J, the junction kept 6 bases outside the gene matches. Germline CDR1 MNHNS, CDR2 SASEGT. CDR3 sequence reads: CASSDGTSGGSRYEQYF. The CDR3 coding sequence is TGTGCCAGCAGTGACGGGACTAGCGGGGGGTCCCGCTACGAGCAGTACTTC.

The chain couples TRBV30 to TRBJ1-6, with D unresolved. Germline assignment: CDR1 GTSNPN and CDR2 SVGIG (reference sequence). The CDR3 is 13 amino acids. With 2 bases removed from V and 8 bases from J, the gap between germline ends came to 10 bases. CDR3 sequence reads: CAWSRRADSPLHF. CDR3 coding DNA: TGTGCCTGGAGTCGGAGGGCGGATTCACCCCTCCACTTT.

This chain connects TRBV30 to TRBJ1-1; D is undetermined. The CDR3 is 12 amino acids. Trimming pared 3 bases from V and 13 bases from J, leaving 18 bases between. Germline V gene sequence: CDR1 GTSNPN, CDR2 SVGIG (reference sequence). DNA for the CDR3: TGTGCCTGGAGCCTAAGACCTGAGGGTGGTTTCTTT. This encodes CAWSLRPEGGFF.

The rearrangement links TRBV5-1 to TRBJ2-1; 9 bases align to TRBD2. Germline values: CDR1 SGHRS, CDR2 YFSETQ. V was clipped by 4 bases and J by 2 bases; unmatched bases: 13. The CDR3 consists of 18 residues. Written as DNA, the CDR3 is TGCGCCAGCAGCCCCCCCCTTAGTAGCGGGGGTGCCTACAATGAGCAGTTCTTC. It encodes CASSPPLSSGGAYNEQFF.

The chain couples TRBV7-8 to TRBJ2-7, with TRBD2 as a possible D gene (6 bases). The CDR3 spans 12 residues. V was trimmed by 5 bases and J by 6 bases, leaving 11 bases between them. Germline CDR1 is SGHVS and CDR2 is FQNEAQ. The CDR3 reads CASSPTRIEQYF. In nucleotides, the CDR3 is TGTGCCAGCAGCCCGACTAGAATCGAGCAGTACTTC.

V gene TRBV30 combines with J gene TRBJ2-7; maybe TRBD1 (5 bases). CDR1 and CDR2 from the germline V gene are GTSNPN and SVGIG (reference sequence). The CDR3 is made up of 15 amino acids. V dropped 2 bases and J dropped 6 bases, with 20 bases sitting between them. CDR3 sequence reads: CAWSHNLGQGSEQYF. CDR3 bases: TGTGCCTGGAGTCACAACCTTGGACAAGGCTCCGAGCAGTACTTC. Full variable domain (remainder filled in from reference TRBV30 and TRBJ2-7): SQTIHQWPATLVQPVGSPLSLECTVEGTSNPNLYWYRQAAGRGLQLLFYSVGIGQISSEVPQNLSASRPQDRQFILSSKKLLLSDSGFYLCAWSHNLGQGSEQYFGPGTRLTVT.

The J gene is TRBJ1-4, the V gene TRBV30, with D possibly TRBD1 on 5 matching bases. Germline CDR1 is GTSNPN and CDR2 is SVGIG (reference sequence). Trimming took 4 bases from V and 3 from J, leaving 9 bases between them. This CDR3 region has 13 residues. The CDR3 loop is CAWTGSANEKLFF. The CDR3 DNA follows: TGTGCCTGGACAGGGTCAGCTAATGAAAAACTGTTTTTT.

CDR3 amino acids: CASSTRLGGSNNEQFF. CDR3 sequence (DNA): TGTGCCAGCAGCACTCGGTTAGGGGGAAGTAACAATGAGCAGTTCTTC. The V and J genes are TRBV9 and TRBJ2-1; perhaps TRBD1 as D (6 bases). The CDR3 runs to 16 residues. V lost 4 bases to trimming and J lost 5 bases, with 19 bases between them. CDR1 is SGDLS, CDR2 YYNGEE, per germline.

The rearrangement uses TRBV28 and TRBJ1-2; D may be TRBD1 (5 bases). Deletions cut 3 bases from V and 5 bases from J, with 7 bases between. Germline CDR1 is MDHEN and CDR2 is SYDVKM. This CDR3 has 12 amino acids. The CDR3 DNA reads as TGTGCCAGCAGTTTTCGGGGGTATGGCTACACCTTC. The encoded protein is CASSFRGYGYTF.

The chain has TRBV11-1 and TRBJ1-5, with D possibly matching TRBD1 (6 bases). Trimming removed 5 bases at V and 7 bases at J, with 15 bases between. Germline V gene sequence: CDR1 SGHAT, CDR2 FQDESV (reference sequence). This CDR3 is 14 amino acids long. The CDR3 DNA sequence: TGTGCCAGCAGCCCAATAGGGGGGGCCCAGCCCCAGCATTTT. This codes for CASSPIGGAQPQHF. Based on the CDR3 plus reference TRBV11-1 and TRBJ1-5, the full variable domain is EAEVAQSPRYKITEKSQAVAFWCDPISGHATLYWYRQILGQGPELLVQFQDESVVDDSQLPKDRFSAERLKGVDSTLKIQPAELGDSAMYLCASSPIGGAQPQHFGDGTRLSIL.

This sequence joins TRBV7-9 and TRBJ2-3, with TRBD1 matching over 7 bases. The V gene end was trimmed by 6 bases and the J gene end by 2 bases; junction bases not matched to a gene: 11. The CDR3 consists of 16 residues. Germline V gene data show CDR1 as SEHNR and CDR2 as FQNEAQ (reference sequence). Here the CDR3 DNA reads TGTGCCAGCAGTCCATCGGGACAGAAAATCACAGATACGCAGTATTTT. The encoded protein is CASSPSGQKITDTQYF.

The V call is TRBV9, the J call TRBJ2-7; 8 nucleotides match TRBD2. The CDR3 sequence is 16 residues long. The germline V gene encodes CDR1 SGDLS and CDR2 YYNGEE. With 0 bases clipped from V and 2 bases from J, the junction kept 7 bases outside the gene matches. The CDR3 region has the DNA TGTGCCAGCAGCGTAGATGCGGGGGGACCCACCTACGAGCAGTACTTC. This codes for CASSVDAGGPTYEQYF.

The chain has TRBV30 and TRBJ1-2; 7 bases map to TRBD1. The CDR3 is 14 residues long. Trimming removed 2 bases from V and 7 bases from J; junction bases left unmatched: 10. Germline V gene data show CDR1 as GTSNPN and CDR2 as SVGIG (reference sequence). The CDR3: CAWSLMQGVGGYTF. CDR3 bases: TGTGCCTGGAGTCTTATGCAGGGGGTGGGTGGCTACACCTTC. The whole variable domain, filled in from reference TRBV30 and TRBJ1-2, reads SQTIHQWPATLVQPVGSPLSLECTVEGTSNPNLYWYRQAAGRGLQLLFYSVGIGQISSEVPQNLSASRPQDRQFILSSKKLLLSDSGFYLCAWSLMQGVGGYTFGSGTRLTVV.

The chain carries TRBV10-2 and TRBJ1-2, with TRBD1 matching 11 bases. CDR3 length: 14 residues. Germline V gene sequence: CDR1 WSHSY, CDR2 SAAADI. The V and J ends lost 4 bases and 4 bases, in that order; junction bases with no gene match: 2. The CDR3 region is CASSGGQGVYGYTF. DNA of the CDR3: TGCGCCAGCAGTGGGGGACAGGGGGTCTATGGCTACACCTTC.

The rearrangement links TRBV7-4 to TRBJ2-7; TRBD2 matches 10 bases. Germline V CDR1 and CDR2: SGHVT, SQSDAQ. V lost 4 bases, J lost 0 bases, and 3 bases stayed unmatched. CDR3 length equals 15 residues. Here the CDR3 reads CASSYGLAVSYEQYF. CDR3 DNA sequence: TGTGCCAGCAGCTACGGACTAGCGGTCTCCTACGAGCAGTACTTC.

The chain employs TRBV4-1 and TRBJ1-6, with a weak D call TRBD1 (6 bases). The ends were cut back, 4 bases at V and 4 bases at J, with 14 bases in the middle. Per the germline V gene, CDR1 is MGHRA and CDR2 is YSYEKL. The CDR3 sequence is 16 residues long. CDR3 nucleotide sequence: TGCGCCAGCAGCCCCGGGGGGGGACAATATAATTCACCCCTCCACTTT. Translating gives CASSPGGGQYNSPLHF.